Below, 7 T cell receptor beta chains from the same sample are listed, as sequenced in a study of OX40 agonist ivuxolimab in advanced cancers. Library method: the immunoSEQ multiplex PCR assay. The immuneACCESS repertoire file appears here via TCRdb, limited to in-frame rearrangements. These files lack a portion of the clones; in checked studies, under half of the deficit traces to unresolved V genes, and the cause of the others is not known. For this sample there are over 55,000 clones; roughly nine tenths appear just once. 1.5% to 2% of the sample comes from the top ten. The sequencing used CD4+ or CD8+ T cells sorted from blood, collected in a trial of the OX40 agonist ivuxolimab. Every receptor here comes from an adult with an advanced solid tumor such as melanoma, head and neck, liver or kidney cancer.

The chain employs TRBV5-1 and TRBJ1-1; 9 bases match TRBD1. This CDR3 is built from 14 residues. Trimming took 2 bases from V and 3 from J; bases not matched to a gene: 2. Germline CDR1 reads SGHRS; CDR2 reads YFSETQ. Written as DNA, the CDR3 is TGCGCCAGCAGCTTCCGGACAGGGGACACTGAAGCTTTCTTT. Protein sequence: CASSFRTGDTEAFF.

The chain recombines TRBV28 with TRBJ1-6, with TRBD1 as a possible D gene (5 bases). Per the germline V gene, CDR1 is MDHEN and CDR2 is SYDVKM. This CDR3 region has 14 residues. V shed 1 base and J shed 6 bases, with 7 bases lying between them. The CDR3 loop is CASSLLQANSPLHF. For the CDR3, the DNA is TGTGCCAGCAGTTTATTACAGGCTAATTCACCCCTCCACTTT.

The V gene is TRBV30, the J gene TRBJ2-3; D ambiguous. The ends were cut back, 1 base at V and 2 bases at J, with 4 bases in the middle. This CDR3 is 12 amino acids long. CDR1 is GTSNPN, CDR2 SVGIG, per germline (reference sequence). The CDR3 bases are TGTGCCTGGAGTGGGTTCACAGATACGCAGTATTTT. It is translated as CAWSGFTDTQYF.

The CDR3 sequence is CSAATGIGKNIQYF. DNA of the CDR3: TGCAGCGCCGCAACAGGGATTGGCAAAAACATTCAGTACTTC. The chain uses TRBV29-1 and TRBJ2-4, with D possibly matching TRBD1 (6 bases). The V end was cut by 7 bases, the J end by 3 bases, with 16 bases between. The CDR3 has 14 residues. The V gene's germline CDR1 is SQVTM and CDR2 ANQGSEA.

The chain links TRBV20-1 to TRBJ2-4; 10 positions match TRBD1. This CDR3 is 11 amino acids long. With 5 bases clipped from V and 15 bases from J, the junction kept 7 bases outside the gene matches. CDR1 DFQATT and CDR2 SNEGSKA come from the germline V gene (reference sequence). CDR3 sequence reads: CSALGQGDRYF. The DNA for the CDR3 is TGCAGTGCTCTCGGACAGGGGGATCGGTACTTC.

V gene TRBV4-3 combines with J gene TRBJ2-3; D remains unclear. The germline V and J ends were trimmed by 1 base and 1 base, with 6 bases remaining between them. The CDR3 totals 14 residues. Germline V lookup: CDR1 LGHNA, CDR2 YSLEER. CDR3 DNA: TGCGCCAGCAGCCAAGTAAGGGGCACAGATACGCAGTATTTT. Its protein product is CASSQVRGTDTQYF.

V usage is TRBV27 and J usage is TRBJ2-1; 10 bases fit TRBD1. This CDR3 comprises 15 residues. Per germline, CDR1 MNHEY and CDR2 SMNVEV (reference sequence). Trimming cost V 6 bases and J 5 bases; bases outside gene matches: 7. In DNA form, the CDR3 reads TGTGCCAGCAGCTTAGACAGGGGGCTAAACAATGAGCAGTTCTTC. It yields the protein CASSLDRGLNNEQFF.